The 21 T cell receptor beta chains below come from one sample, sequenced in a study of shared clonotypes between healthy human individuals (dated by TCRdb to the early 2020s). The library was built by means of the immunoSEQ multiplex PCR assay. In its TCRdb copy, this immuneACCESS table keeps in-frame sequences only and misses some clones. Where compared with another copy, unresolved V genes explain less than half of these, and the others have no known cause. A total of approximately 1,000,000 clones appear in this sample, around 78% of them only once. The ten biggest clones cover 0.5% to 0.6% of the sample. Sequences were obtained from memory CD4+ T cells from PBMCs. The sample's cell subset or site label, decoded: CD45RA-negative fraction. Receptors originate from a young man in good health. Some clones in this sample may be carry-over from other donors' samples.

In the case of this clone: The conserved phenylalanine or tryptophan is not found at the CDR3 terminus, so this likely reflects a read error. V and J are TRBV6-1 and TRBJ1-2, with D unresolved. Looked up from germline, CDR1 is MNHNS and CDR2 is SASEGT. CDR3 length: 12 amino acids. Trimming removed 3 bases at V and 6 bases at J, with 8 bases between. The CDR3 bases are TGTGCCAGCAGTGATCCAGGCGATGGCTACACCTCC. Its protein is CASSDPGDGYTS.

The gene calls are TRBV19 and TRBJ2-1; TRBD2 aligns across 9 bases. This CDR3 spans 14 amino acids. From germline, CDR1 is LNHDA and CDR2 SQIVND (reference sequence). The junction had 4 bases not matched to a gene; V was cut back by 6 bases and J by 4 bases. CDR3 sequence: CASRHLAGYNEQFF. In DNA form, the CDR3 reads TGTGCCAGTAGACACCTAGCGGGATACAATGAGCAGTTCTTC. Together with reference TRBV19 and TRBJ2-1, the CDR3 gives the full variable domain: DGGITQSPKYLFRKEGQNVTLSCEQNLNHDAMYWYRQDPGQGLRLIYYSQIVNDFQKGDIAEGYSVSREKKESFPLTVTSAQKNPTAFYLCASRHLAGYNEQFFGPGTRLTVL.

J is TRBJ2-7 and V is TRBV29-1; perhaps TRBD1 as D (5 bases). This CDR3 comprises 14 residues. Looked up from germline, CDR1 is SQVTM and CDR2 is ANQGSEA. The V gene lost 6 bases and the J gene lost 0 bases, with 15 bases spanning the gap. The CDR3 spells CSVRIDSDSYEQYF. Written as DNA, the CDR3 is TGCAGCGTAAGAATTGACAGCGACTCCTACGAGCAGTACTTC.

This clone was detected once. CDR3 sequence (DNA): TGTGCCTGGAGTCGGTGGGGAGGAAGGGACAATGAGCAGTTCTTC. It is translated as CAWSRWGGRDNEQFF. This chain joins TRBV30 and TRBJ2-1, with D maybe TRBD2 (6 bases). The germline CDR1 and CDR2 sequences are GTSNPN and SVGIG (reference sequence). V was clipped by 2 bases and J by 5 bases, with 16 bases between them. This CDR3 spans 15 amino acids.

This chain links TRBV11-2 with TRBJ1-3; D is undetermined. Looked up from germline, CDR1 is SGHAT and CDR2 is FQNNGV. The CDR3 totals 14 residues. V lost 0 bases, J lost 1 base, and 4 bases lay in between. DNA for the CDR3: TGTGCCAGCAGCTTAGAATATTCTGGAAACACCATATATTTT. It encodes CASSLEYSGNTIYF.

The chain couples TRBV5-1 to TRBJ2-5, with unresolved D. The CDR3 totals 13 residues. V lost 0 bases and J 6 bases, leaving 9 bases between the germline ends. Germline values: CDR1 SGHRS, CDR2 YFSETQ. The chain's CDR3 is CASSLDMVKTQYF. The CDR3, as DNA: TGCGCCAGCAGCTTGGATATGGTAAAGACCCAGTACTTC. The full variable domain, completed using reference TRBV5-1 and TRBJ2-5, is KAGVTQTPRYLIKTRGQQVTLSCSPISGHRSVSWYQQTPGQGLQFLFEYFSETQRNKGNFPGRFSGRQFSNSRSEMNVSTLELGDSALYLCASSLDMVKTQYFGPGTRLLVL.

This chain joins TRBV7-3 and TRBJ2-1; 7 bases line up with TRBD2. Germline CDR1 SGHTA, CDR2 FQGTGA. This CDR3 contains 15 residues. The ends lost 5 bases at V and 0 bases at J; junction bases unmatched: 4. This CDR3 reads CASSRSSGSYNEQFF. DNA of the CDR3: TGTGCCAGCAGCCGTTCTAGCGGCTCCTACAATGAGCAGTTCTTC.

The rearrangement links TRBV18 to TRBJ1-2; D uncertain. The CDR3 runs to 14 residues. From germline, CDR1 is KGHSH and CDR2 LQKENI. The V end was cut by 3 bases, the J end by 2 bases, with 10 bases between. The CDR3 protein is CASSPRDGNYGYTF. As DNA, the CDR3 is TGTGCCAGCTCACCCCGAGACGGGAACTATGGCTACACCTTC. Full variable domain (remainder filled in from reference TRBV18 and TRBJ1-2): NAGVMQNPRHLVRRRGQEARLRCSPMKGHSHVYWYRQLPEEGLKFMVYLQKENIIDESGMPKERFSAEFPKEGPSILRIQQVVRGDSAAYFCASSPRDGNYGYTFGSGTRLTVV.

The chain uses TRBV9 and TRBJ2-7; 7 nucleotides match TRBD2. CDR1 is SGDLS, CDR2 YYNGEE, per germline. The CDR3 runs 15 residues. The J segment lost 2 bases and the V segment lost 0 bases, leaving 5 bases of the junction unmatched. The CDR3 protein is CASSVGPAGTYEQYF. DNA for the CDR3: TGTGCCAGCAGCGTAGGCCCAGCGGGGACCTACGAGCAGTACTTC.

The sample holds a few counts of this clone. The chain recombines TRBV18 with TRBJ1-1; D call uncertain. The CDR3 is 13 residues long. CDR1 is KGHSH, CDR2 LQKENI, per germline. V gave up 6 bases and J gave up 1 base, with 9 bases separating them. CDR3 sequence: CASSPSENTEAFF. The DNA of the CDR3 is TGTGCCAGCTCTCCCTCAGAGAACACTGAAGCTTTCTTT. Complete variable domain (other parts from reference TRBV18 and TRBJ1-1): NAGVMQNPRHLVRRRGQEARLRCSPMKGHSHVYWYRQLPEEGLKFMVYLQKENIIDESGMPKERFSAEFPKEGPSILRIQQVVRGDSAAYFCASSPSENTEAFFGQGTRLTVV.

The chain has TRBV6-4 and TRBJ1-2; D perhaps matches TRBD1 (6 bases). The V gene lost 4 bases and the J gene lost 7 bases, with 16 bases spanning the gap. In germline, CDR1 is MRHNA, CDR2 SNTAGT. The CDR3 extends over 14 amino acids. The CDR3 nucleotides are TGTGCCAGCAGTGGCCGAACAGGGCAGGGTGGCTACACCTTC. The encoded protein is CASSGRTGQGGYTF.

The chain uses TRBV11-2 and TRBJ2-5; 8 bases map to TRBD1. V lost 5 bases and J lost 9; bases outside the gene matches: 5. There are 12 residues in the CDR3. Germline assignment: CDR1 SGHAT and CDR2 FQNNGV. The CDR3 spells CASSADRAAQYF. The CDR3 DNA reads TGTGCCAGCAGCGCGGACAGGGCGGCCCAGTACTTC.

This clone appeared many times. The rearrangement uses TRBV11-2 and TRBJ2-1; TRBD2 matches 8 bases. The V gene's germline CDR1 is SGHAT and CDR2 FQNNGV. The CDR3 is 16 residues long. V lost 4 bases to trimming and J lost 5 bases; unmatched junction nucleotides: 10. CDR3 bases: TGTGCCAGCAGCTCGACTTCTGGGACTAGGAACAATGAGCAGTTCTTC. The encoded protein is CASSSTSGTRNNEQFF.

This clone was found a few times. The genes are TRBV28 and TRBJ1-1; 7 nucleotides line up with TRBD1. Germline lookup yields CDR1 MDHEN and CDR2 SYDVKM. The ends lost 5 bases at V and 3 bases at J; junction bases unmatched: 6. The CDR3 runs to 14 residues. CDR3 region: CASSPTGEYTEAFF. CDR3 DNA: TGTGCCAGCAGTCCAACAGGGGAATACACTGAAGCTTTCTTT.

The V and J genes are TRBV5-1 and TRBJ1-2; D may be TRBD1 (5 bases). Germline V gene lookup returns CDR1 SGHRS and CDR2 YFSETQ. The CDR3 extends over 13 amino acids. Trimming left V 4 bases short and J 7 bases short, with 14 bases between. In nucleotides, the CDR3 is TGCGCCAGCAGCCACCTGCGGGGGTCTGGCTACACCTTC. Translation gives CASSHLRGSGYTF.

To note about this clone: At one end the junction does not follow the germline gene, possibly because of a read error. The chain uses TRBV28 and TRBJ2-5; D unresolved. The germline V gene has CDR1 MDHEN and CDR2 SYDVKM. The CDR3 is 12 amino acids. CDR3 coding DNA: TGTGCCAGCAGTCCGACCTCGTGGCGGCAAGACTTC. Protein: CASSPTSWRQDF.

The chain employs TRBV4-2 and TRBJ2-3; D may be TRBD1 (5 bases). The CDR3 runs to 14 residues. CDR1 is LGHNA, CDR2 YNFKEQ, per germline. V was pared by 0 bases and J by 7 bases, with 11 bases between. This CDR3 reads CASSQDGALNTQYF. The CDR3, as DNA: TGTGCCAGCAGCCAAGATGGGGCCCTAAATACGCAGTATTTT.

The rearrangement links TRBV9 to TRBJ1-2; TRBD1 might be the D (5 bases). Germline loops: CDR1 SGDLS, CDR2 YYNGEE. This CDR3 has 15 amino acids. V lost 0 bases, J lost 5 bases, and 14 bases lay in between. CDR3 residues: CASSVVPEGAYGYTF. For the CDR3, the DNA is TGTGCCAGCAGCGTAGTCCCGGAAGGGGCGTATGGCTACACCTTC.

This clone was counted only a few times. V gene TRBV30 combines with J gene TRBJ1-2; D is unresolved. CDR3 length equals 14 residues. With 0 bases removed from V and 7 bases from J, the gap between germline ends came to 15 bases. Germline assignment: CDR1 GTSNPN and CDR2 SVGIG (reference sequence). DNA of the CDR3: TGTGCCTGGAGTGTACGAGGCCTATGGAGTGGCTACACCTTC. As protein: CAWSVRGLWSGYTF.

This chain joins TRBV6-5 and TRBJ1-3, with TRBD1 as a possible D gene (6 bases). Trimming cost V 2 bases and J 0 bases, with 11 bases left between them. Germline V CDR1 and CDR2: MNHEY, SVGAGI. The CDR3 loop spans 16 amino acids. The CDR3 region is CASSYAGAPSGNTIYF. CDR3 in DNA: TGTGCCAGCAGTTACGCGGGGGCCCCCTCTGGAAACACCATATATTTT.

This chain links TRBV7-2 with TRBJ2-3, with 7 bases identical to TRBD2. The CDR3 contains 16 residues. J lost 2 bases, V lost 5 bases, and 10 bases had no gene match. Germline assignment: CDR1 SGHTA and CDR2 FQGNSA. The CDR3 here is CASSEYRTSDTDTQYF. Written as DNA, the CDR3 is TGTGCCAGCAGCGAGTATAGAACTAGCGACACAGATACGCAGTATTTT. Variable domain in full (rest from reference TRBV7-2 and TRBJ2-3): GAGVSQSPSNKVTEKGKDVELRCDPISGHTALYWYRQSLGQGLEFLIYFQGNSAPDKSGLPSDRFSAERTGGSVSTLTIQRTQQEDSAVYLCASSEYRTSDTDTQYFGPGTRLTVL.